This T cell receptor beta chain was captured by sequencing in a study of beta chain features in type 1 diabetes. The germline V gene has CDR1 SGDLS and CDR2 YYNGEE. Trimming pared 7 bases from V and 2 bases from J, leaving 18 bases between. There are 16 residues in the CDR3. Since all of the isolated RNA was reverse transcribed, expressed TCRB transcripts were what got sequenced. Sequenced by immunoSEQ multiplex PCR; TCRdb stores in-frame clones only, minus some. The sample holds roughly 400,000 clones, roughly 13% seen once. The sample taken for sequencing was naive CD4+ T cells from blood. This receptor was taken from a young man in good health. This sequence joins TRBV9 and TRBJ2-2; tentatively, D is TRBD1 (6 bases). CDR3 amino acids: CASDHDRNGNTGELFF. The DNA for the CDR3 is TGTGCCAGCGACCATGACAGGAACGGAAACACCGGGGAGCTGTTTTTT.